This T cell receptor beta chain appears in the sequencing data of a study of cytomegalovirus exposure and HLA in healthy donors. As regards this clone: The sample has other DNA sequences that encode this CDR3 too.

Here immunoSEQ multiplex PCR was the method, and the copy in TCRdb shows in-frame clones only, minus some. The sample records roughly 150,000 clones, 80% to 90% being singletons. The germline V gene encodes CDR1 SGDLS and CDR2 YYNGEE. The CDR3 covers 15 residues. V gave up 0 bases and J gave up 1 base, with 10 bases separating them. The chain couples TRBV9 to TRBJ1-2, with a weak D call TRBD1 (6 bases). The clonotype originates from a woman in her twenties or thirties in good health and CMV-seronegative. The sample consisted of PBMCs. The CDR3 DNA sequence: TGTGCCAGCAGCGTAGTGACAGGAGGTAACTATGGCTACACCTTC. This codes for CASSVVTGGNYGYTF.